These 15 T cell receptor beta chains were sequenced from one sample in a study of blood T cell repertoires in COVID-19. The protocol was immunoSEQ multiplex PCR, while the TCRdb copy is restricted to in-frame clones and leaves out a portion. Of fewer than 85,000 clones listed, roughly 89% are singletons. Sequenced: peripheral blood. The receptors stem from a man aged 55 to 70 with acute or convalescent COVID-19.

This chain connects TRBV7-6 to TRBJ1-1, with D possibly matching TRBD1 (5 bases). The germline CDR1 and CDR2 sequences are SGHVS and FNYEAQ. The CDR3 has 14 amino acids. V shed 6 bases and J shed 1 base, with 12 bases lying between them. The CDR3 loop is CASSSVTGNTEAFF. DNA of the CDR3: TGTGCCAGCAGTTCAGTCACAGGGAACACTGAAGCTTTCTTT.

The chain carries TRBV19 and TRBJ1-4, with 7 bases identical to TRBD1. Losses at the gene ends were 6 bases for V and 7 bases for J; bases not matched to a gene: 8. The CDR3 length is 14 residues. The germline gives CDR1 LNHDA, CDR2 SQIVND (reference sequence). In DNA form, the CDR3 reads TGTGCCAGTAGAACGACAGGGAGGCGTGAAAAACTGTTTTTT. Protein sequence: CASRTTGRREKLFF.

The chain couples TRBV10-3 to TRBJ2-7; D uncertain. This CDR3 region has 13 residues. The V end was cut by 2 bases, the J end by 2 bases, with 7 bases between. The germline V gene encodes CDR1 ENHRY and CDR2 SYGVKD. The CDR3 region is CAISEARTYEQYF. The CDR3 DNA reads as TGTGCCATCAGTGAGGCCAGAACCTACGAGCAGTACTTC.

This chain joins TRBV29-1 and TRBJ1-1, with 9 bases lining up with TRBD1. V gave up 7 bases and J gave up 2 bases; unmatched junction bases: 8. The CDR3 sequence is 14 residues long. Germline loops: CDR1 SQVTM, CDR2 ANQGSEA. The CDR3 coding sequence is TGCAGCGCCCGTCGGACAGGGGAAAACACTGAAGCTTTCTTT. This sequence encodes CSARRTGENTEAFF.

The chain carries TRBV30 and TRBJ1-1, with TRBD1 identical over 10 bases. The CDR3 consists of 15 residues. Germline CDR1 is GTSNPN and CDR2 is SVGIG (reference sequence). V gave up 0 bases and J gave up 4 bases; unmatched junction bases: 5. This CDR3 reads CAWSVLGTGATEAFF. Here the CDR3 DNA reads TGTGCCTGGAGTGTCTTAGGGACAGGGGCCACTGAAGCTTTCTTT.

This chain links TRBV20-1 with TRBJ1-1, with 8 nucleotides matching TRBD1. V trimming: 3 bases; J trimming: 2 bases; junction bases outside the gene matches: 8. This CDR3 contains 15 residues. The germline V gene has CDR1 DFQATT and CDR2 SNEGSKA (reference sequence). CDR3 in DNA: TGCAGTGCTAGTGGCCGCGGACAGGGTAACACTGAAGCTTTCTTT. It translates to CSASGRGQGNTEAFF.

V gene TRBV7-2 combines with J gene TRBJ2-7; perhaps TRBD1 as D (5 bases). V gave up 4 bases and J gave up 1 base, with 14 bases separating them. This CDR3 spans 15 amino acids. Germline V gene data show CDR1 as SGHTA and CDR2 as FQGNSA. Here the CDR3 DNA reads TGTGCCAGCAGCTCTCATGGGGCAGTTTCCTACGAGCAGTACTTC. It codes for CASSSHGAVSYEQYF.

This chain joins TRBV19 and TRBJ1-1; D is possibly TRBD1 (6 bases). From germline, CDR1 is LNHDA and CDR2 SQIVND (reference sequence). V was shortened by 4 bases and J by 4 bases, with 10 bases between the two germline ends. This CDR3 comprises 13 residues. The CDR3 protein is CASSKAGVTEAFF. For the CDR3, the DNA is TGTGCCAGTAGTAAGGCAGGGGTCACTGAAGCTTTCTTT.

The chain couples TRBV4-3 to TRBJ2-2, with 7 bases fitting TRBD1. The germline V gene has CDR1 LGHNA and CDR2 YSLEER. This CDR3 has 15 residues. J was trimmed by 1 base and V by 6 bases; bases with no gene match: 5. CDR3 bases: TGCGCCAGCAGTCCCAACAGGGGGAACACCGGGGAGCTGTTTTTT. This translates into CASSPNRGNTGELFF.

The chain joins TRBV3-1 (or the pseudogene TRBV3-2) to TRBJ1-5, with D perhaps matching TRBD1 (5 bases). The CDR3 covers 13 residues. Trimming took 5 bases from V and 12 from J, leaving 17 bases between them. CDR1 is LGHDT, CDR2 YNNKEL, per germline (reference sequence). CDR3 DNA: TGTGCCAGCAGCTCACGGCCAGACAGCGACCAGCATTTT. Amino acids: CASSSRPDSDQHF.

This clone was observed a few times. The chain has TRBV6-6 and TRBJ1-2; 9 nucleotides align to TRBD1. The CDR3 spans 14 residues. Germline lookup yields CDR1 MNHNY and CDR2 SVGAGI (reference sequence). The V and J ends lost 4 bases and 6 bases, in that order; junction bases with no gene match: 6. CDR3 protein: CASSSRGTGNGYTF. CDR3 DNA: TGTGCCAGCAGTTCCAGAGGGACAGGGAATGGCTACACCTTC.

This clone was counted a few times. The CDR3 spells CASSEWTPNYGYTF. For the CDR3, the DNA is TGTGCCAGCAGTGAATGGACACCTAACTATGGCTACACCTTC. The chain couples TRBV6-1 to TRBJ1-2; a possible D gene is TRBD1 (5 bases). The CDR3 spans 14 residues. Trimming took 2 bases from V and 0 from J, leaving 7 bases between them. From germline, CDR1 is MNHNS and CDR2 SASEGT.

The rearrangement joins TRBV6-5 to TRBJ1-2, with 9 bases identical to TRBD1. Germline values: CDR1 MNHEY, CDR2 SVGAGI. V shed 2 bases and J 5 bases; nucleotides not matched to a gene: 6. CDR3 length: 15 amino acids. The CDR3 loop is CASSYNDRGDYGYTF. CDR3 sequence (DNA): TGTGCCAGCAGTTACAACGACAGGGGGGATTATGGCTACACCTTC.

The rearrangement joins TRBV6-5 to TRBJ1-1; D perhaps matches TRBD1 (6 bases). Trimming left V 5 bases short and J 0 bases short, with 13 bases between. CDR3 length: 15 residues. The V gene's germline CDR1 is MNHEY and CDR2 SVGAGI. The CDR3 coding sequence is TGTGCCAGCAGTCCGGCGGACAGTTTGAACACTGAAGCTTTCTTT. This gives the protein CASSPADSLNTEAFF.

The J gene is TRBJ1-1, the V gene TRBV15; D is possibly TRBD1 (5 bases). V lost 1 base and J lost 4, with 10 bases in between. The germline V gene encodes CDR1 LNHNV and CDR2 YYDKDF (reference sequence). CDR3 length: 14 residues. CDR3 sequence: CATSRGQGITEAFF. In nucleotides, the CDR3 is TGTGCCACCAGCAGAGGGCAGGGAATCACTGAAGCTTTCTTT.